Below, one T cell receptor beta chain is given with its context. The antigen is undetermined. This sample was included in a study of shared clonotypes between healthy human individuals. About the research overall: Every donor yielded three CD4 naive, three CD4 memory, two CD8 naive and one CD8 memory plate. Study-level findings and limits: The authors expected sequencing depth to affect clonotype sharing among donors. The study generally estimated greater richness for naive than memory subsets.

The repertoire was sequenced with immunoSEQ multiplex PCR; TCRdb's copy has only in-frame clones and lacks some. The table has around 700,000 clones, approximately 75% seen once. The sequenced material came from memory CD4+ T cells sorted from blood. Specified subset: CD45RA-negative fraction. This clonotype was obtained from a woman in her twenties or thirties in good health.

CDR3 DNA sequence: TGTGCCAGCTTGTTGGGGGGGCAAGAGACCCAGTACTTC. Protein product: CASLLGGQETQYF. The rearrangement links TRBV2 to TRBJ2-5; 7 bases map to TRBD2. Germline values: CDR1 SNHLY, CDR2 FYNNEI. The ends lost 8 bases at V and 2 bases at J; junction bases unmatched: 5. This CDR3 comprises 13 residues. Complete variable domain (other parts from reference TRBV2 and TRBJ2-5): EPEVTQTPSHQVTQMGQEVILRCVPISNHLYFYWYRQILGQKVEFLVSFYNNEISEKSEIFDDQFSVERPDGSNFTLKIRSTKLEDSAMYFCASLLGGQETQYFGPGTRLLVL.